This T cell receptor beta chain was retrieved from a study of beta chain features in type 1 diabetes. This clone showed up just a few times. What it recognizes is unknown. Points from the study as a whole: Patients with Type 1 diabetes showed moderately but significantly shorter TCRB CDR3s in all four CD4+ subsets.

The investigators reverse transcribed all of the isolated RNA, so they sequenced expressed TCRB transcripts. The repertoire was sequenced with immunoSEQ multiplex PCR; TCRdb's copy has only in-frame clones and lacks some. The table shows over 300,000 clones, with around 9.3% occurring only once. Germline CDR1 LGHNA, CDR2 YSLEER. V gave up 0 bases and J gave up 4 bases, with 12 bases separating them. This CDR3 comprises 15 residues. Sequencing was carried out using central memory CD4+ T cells from blood. This sequence joins TRBV4-3 and TRBJ2-5; D remains unclear. The receptor was derived from a man aged 30 to 39 with type 1 diabetes. This CDR3 is CASSQEEFGGETQYF. CDR3 coding DNA: TGCGCCAGCAGCCAAGAAGAATTCGGCGGAGAGACCCAGTACTTC.